What follows is one TCR beta chain and its context. Its antigen remains unidentified. This sample was taken from a study of spatial heterogeneity in lung cancer. Findings and caveats of the study: Estimation of coverage gave values of about 7% for alpha and over 11% for beta chains in tumor T cells. One measure, the expanded intratumoral alpha and beta TCR count, tracked tumor mutation counts.

Regarding time point: sample taken at primary tumor resection. Trimming shortened V by 1 base and J by 4 bases, and 8 bases separated the two germline ends. This CDR3 is built from 13 residues. CDR1 and CDR2 from the germline V gene are LNHNV and YYDKDF (reference sequence). All TCR cDNA molecules were individually tagged with a unique molecular identifier. MiXCR, run by TCRdb on the 5' RACE reads, gives a single entry per CDR3 protein. The data contain about 100,000 distinct CDR3 sequences, approximately 4% of them singletons. The sequence came from a male donor with early-stage non-small cell lung cancer. The V call is TRBV15, the J call TRBJ2-7; tentative D call: TRBD2 (5 bases). The sequenced sample was lung tumor tissue, obtained at surgery. This CDR3 reads CATSRGGVYEQYF. As DNA, the CDR3 is TGTGCCACCAGCAGAGGGGGAGTTTACGAGCAGTACTTC.